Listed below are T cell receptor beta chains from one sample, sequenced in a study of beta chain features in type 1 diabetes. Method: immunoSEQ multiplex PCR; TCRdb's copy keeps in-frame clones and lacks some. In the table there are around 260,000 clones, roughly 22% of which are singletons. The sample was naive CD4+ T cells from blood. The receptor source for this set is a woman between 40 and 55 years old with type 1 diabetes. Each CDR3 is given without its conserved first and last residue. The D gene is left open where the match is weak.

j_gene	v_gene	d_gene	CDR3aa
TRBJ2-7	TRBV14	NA	ASSPRLVSGEQY
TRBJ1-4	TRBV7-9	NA	ASSQQGVNEKLF
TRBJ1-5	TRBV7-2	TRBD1	ASSPPTGTGQPQH
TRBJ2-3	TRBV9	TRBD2	ASSVGSGSMDTQY
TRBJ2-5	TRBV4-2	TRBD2	ASSPRLAGGWETQY
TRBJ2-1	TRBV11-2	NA	ASSLGGLDNEQF
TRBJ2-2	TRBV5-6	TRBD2	ASSPYSSGIAGELF
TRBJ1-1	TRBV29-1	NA	SVERQGNTEAF
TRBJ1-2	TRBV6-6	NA	ASRGREGYGYT
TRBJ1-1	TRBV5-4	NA	ASSLRQGNTEAF
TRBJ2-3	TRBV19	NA	ASSSAGLSTDTQY
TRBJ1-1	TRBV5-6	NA	ASSFGRNTEAF
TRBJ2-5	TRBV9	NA	ASSSRGYQETQY
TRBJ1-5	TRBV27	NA	ASSWGPSQPQH
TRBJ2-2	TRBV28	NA	ASSFAAAPDTGELF